Presented here are 12 T cell receptor beta chains from one specimen sequenced in a study of siplizumab effects on memory and regulatory T cells. Sequenced by immunoSEQ multiplex PCR; TCRdb stores in-frame clones only, minus some. The data show fewer than 85,000 clones, just under 95% seen once. The sample consisted of CD8+ T cells sorted from blood. These receptors all come from a human donor in good health.

The chain employs TRBV19 and TRBJ2-7; D gene uncertain. The CDR3 has 13 amino acids. Trimming took off 3 bases at V and 3 bases at J, with 9 bases between the two ends. Germline V gene sequence: CDR1 LNHDA, CDR2 SQIVND (reference sequence). The DNA of the CDR3 is TGTGCCAGTAGTATGGCCGTACGCTACGAGCAGTACTTC. Translated: CASSMAVRYEQYF.

V and J are TRBV9 and TRBJ2-1; either TRBD1 or TRBD2 may supply D (5 bases each). Per the germline V gene, CDR1 is SGDLS and CDR2 is YYNGEE. The CDR3 contains 13 residues. The V end was cut by 5 bases, the J end by 4 bases, with 10 bases between. The CDR3, as DNA: TGTGCCAGCAGTCCCGGGACGTACAATGAGCAGTTCTTC. It is translated as CASSPGTYNEQFF.

The rearrangement links TRBV28 to TRBJ2-2; 8 bases are a match to TRBD2. Trimming removed 4 bases from V and 7 bases from J; junction bases left unmatched: 8. In germline, CDR1 is MDHEN, CDR2 SYDVKM. The CDR3 contains 15 residues. The CDR3 DNA reads as TGTGCCAGCAGTTCACCCCGGGGGGGGCGCGGGGAGCTGTTTTTT. It yields the protein CASSSPRGGRGELFF.

V is TRBV9 and J is TRBJ2-7; a weak D match, TRBD2 (5 bases). This CDR3 is 16 amino acids long. From germline, CDR1 is SGDLS and CDR2 YYNGEE. The germline V and J ends were trimmed by 0 bases and 0 bases, with 13 bases remaining between them. The CDR3 DNA sequence: TGTGCCAGCAGCGTAGGGAGGTTGGGCAGCTCCTACGAGCAGTACTTC. Its translation: CASSVGRLGSSYEQYF.

The chain employs TRBV7-2 and TRBJ2-7; no definite D call. This CDR3 is 14 amino acids long. The ends were cut back, 1 base at V and 7 bases at J, with 14 bases in the middle. CDR1 is SGHTA, CDR2 FQGNSA, per germline. The CDR3 DNA reads TGTGCCAGCAGCTTAGTTGGCTCTGGAAGGGAGCAGTACTTC. It encodes CASSLVGSGREQYF.

V gene TRBV6-5 combines with J gene TRBJ2-7; 8 nucleotides match TRBD1. The junction had 7 bases not matched to a gene; V was cut back by 0 bases and J by 3 bases. Germline lookup yields CDR1 MNHEY and CDR2 SVGAGI. The CDR3 length is 16 residues. The chain's CDR3 is CASSYSTGVRLYEQYF. CDR3 DNA: TGTGCCAGCAGTTACTCGACAGGGGTTAGACTCTACGAGCAGTACTTC.

V gene TRBV19 combines with J gene TRBJ2-1, with TRBD2 matching over 12 bases. This CDR3 region has 15 residues. V gave up 1 base and J gave up 9 bases; unmatched junction bases: 4. In germline, CDR1 is LNHDA, CDR2 SQIVND (reference sequence). This chain's CDR3 is CASSIASGRVIEQFF. In nucleotides, the CDR3 is TGTGCCAGTAGTATAGCTAGCGGGAGGGTCATTGAGCAGTTCTTC.

The V call is TRBV7-9, the J call TRBJ1-1; 7 nucleotides align to TRBD1. The V segment lost 5 bases and the J segment 5 bases; nucleotides outside the gene matches: 8. CDR1 and CDR2 from the germline V gene are SEHNR and FQNEAQ (reference sequence). The CDR3 length is 14 residues. The CDR3: CASSPTGWETEAFF. For the CDR3, the DNA is TGTGCCAGCAGCCCGACAGGGTGGGAGACTGAAGCTTTCTTT.

This clone was picked up a small number of times. The V call is TRBV15, the J call TRBJ2-7; 8 bases are shared with TRBD1. Trimming removed 3 bases from V and 2 bases from J; junction bases left unmatched: 18. The germline V gene encodes CDR1 LNHNV and CDR2 YYDKDF (reference sequence). The CDR3 is made up of 19 amino acids. This CDR3 reads CATSSWPPARTGTAYEQYF. CDR3 in DNA: TGTGCCACCAGCAGTTGGCCCCCGGCGAGGACAGGGACGGCCTACGAGCAGTACTTC. The variable domain in full, with the rest retrieved from reference TRBV15 and TRBJ2-7, is DAMVIQNPRYQVTQFGKPVTLSCSQTLNHNVMYWYQQKSSQAPKLLFHYYDKDFNNEADTPDNFQSRRPNTSFCFLDIRSPGLGDTAMYLCATSSWPPARTGTAYEQYFGPGTRLTVT.

A single count supports this clone. The rearrangement uses TRBV7-8 and TRBJ2-7, with D perhaps matching TRBD1 (6 bases). There are 16 residues in the CDR3. CDR1 and CDR2 from the germline V gene are SGHVS and FQNEAQ. The V end was cut by 5 bases, the J end by 2 bases, with 19 bases between. The chain's CDR3 is CASSPVLIQGPYEQYF. DNA for the CDR3: TGTGCCAGCAGCCCGGTGTTAATACAGGGACCCTACGAGCAGTACTTC.

This chain links TRBV6-5 with TRBJ2-1; 11 bases agree with TRBD2. Germline values: CDR1 MNHEY, CDR2 SVGAGI. V lost 5 bases to trimming and J lost 4 bases; unmatched junction nucleotides: 4. This CDR3 region has 15 residues. The CDR3 DNA is TGTGCCAGCAGTCTAGCGGGAGGACTATACAATGAGCAGTTCTTC. It encodes CASSLAGGLYNEQFF.

The chain is built from TRBV7-3 and TRBJ2-1; D assignment may be TRBD1 or TRBD2 (5 bases each). The V gene's germline CDR1 is SGHTA and CDR2 FQGTGA. Trimming removed 5 bases from V and 4 bases from J, with 9 bases in between. CDR3 length equals 13 residues. The CDR3 bases are TGTGCCAGCAGCCGGGACGGTTACAATGAGCAGTTCTTC. This sequence encodes CASSRDGYNEQFF.